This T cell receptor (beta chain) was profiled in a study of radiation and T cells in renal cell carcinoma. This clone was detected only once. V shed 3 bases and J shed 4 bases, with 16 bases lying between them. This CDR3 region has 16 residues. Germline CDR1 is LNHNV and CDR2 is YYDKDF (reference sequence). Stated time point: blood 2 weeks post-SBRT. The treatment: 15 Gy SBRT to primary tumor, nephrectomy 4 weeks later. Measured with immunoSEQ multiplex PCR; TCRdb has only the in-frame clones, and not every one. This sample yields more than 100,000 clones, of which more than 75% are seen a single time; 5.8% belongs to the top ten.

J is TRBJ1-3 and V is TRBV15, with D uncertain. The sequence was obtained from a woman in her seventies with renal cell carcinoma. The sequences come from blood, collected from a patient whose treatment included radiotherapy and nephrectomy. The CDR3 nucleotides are TGTGCCACCAGCAGTCGAAGGGCAGCCGGCGGAAACACCATATATTTT. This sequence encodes CATSSRRAAGGNTIYF.